Each of the 31 T cell receptor beta chains below was sequenced from the same sample in a study of OX40 agonist ivuxolimab in advanced cancers. Some clones are missing from TCRdb's copy, which holds only in-frame ones; the method was immunoSEQ multiplex PCR. The sample has more than 75,000 clones; about 86% are singletons. The sequencing here drew on CD4+ or CD8+ T cells sorted from blood, taken in a trial of the OX40 agonist ivuxolimab. The receptor set was obtained from an adult with an advanced solid tumor such as melanoma, head and neck, liver or kidney cancer.

CDR3 DNA sequence: TGTGCCAGCAGTTACAGGGGCTACGAGCAGTACTTC. This translates into CASSYRGYEQYF. This chain uses TRBV6-6 with TRBJ2-7; weak D call: TRBD1 (5 bases). The CDR3 covers 12 residues. Deletions cut 2 bases from V and 3 bases from J, with 5 bases between. In germline, CDR1 is MNHNY, CDR2 SVGAGI (reference sequence).

J is TRBJ2-7 and V is TRBV15; no firm D call. Trimming left V 0 bases short and J 2 bases short, with 5 bases between. Germline values: CDR1 LNHNV, CDR2 YYDKDF (reference sequence). The CDR3 is made up of 13 amino acids. This CDR3 reads CATSREDAYEQYF. The CDR3 DNA is TGTGCCACCAGCAGAGAAGATGCCTACGAGCAGTACTTC.

The chain combines TRBV23-1 with TRBJ1-1; possible D gene TRBD1, 6 bases. TRBV23-1 is an ORF, with its function uncertain. Trimming pared 4 bases from V and 0 bases from J, leaving 9 bases between. There are 14 residues in the CDR3. The CDR3 region is CASSLGQMNTEAFF. The DNA of the CDR3 is TGCGCCAGCAGTCTTGGACAGATGAACACTGAAGCTTTCTTT.

The chain employs TRBV5-8 and TRBJ1-6; 8 bases match TRBD1. The CDR3 runs to 14 residues. V lost 3 bases to trimming and J lost 11 bases; unmatched junction nucleotides: 7. Germline V lookup: CDR1 SGHTS, CDR2 YDEGEE. CDR3 loop: CASSSQGAGTPLHF. In DNA form, the CDR3 reads TGTGCCAGCAGCTCGCAGGGGGCAGGGACACCCCTCCACTTT. Variable domain in full (rest from reference TRBV5-8 and TRBJ1-6): EAGVTQSPTHLIKTRGQQATLRCSPISGHTSVYWYQQALGLGLQFLLWYDEGEERNRGNFPPRFSGRQFPNYSSELNVNALELEDSALYLCASSSQGAGTPLHFGNGTRLTVT.

This chain joins TRBV4-3 and TRBJ2-7; maybe TRBD1 (5 bases). The germline V and J ends were trimmed by 1 base and 4 bases, with 11 bases remaining between them. The V gene's germline CDR1 is LGHNA and CDR2 YSLEER. The CDR3 is 14 amino acids. The CDR3 nucleotides are TGCGCCAGCAGCCAAGTAGGGGCCCATTACGAGCAGTACTTC. It is translated as CASSQVGAHYEQYF.

This chain uses TRBV18 with TRBJ2-7; 9 positions match TRBD2. The CDR3 runs 15 residues. Germline CDR1 and CDR2: KGHSH and LQKENI. Trimming at V came to 6 bases and at J to 0 bases, leaving 6 bases not matched to a gene. The CDR3 region is CASSHSGRSSYEQYF. The CDR3 DNA sequence: TGTGCCAGCTCCCACAGCGGGAGGAGCTCCTACGAGCAGTACTTC.

The V gene is TRBV9, the J gene TRBJ1-1; possibly TRBD1 for D (5 bases). The V gene lost 4 bases and the J gene lost 3 bases, with 10 bases spanning the gap. CDR1 and CDR2 (germline): SGDLS, YYNGEE. The CDR3 has 13 amino acids. Here the CDR3 DNA reads TGTGCCAGCAGCCCCCGGGGGGACACTGAAGCTTTCTTT. Protein product: CASSPRGDTEAFF.

The chain couples TRBV7-3 to TRBJ1-1; the D gene is possibly TRBD1 (6 bases). The germline V gene has CDR1 SGHTA and CDR2 FQGTGA. V was pared by 6 bases and J by 2 bases, with 13 bases between. CDR3 length: 14 amino acids. The CDR3, as DNA: TGTGCCAGCAGACCGGGACAAGGAAACACTGAAGCTTTCTTT. Its protein product is CASRPGQGNTEAFF.

This chain uses TRBV27 with TRBJ1-1; D unresolved. Germline-derived CDR1 and CDR2 are MNHEY and SMNVEV (reference sequence). V dropped 4 bases and J dropped 4 bases, with 7 bases sitting between them. CDR3 size: 12 residues. The CDR3 sequence: CASSSTLTEAFF. CDR3 nucleotides: TGTGCCAGCAGTTCGACACTCACTGAAGCTTTCTTT.

The chain combines TRBV5-3 with TRBJ1-1; 7 bases are shared with TRBD1. TRBV5-3 is reported as an ORF; its role is uncertain. The CDR3 extends over 14 amino acids. The J segment lost 11 bases and the V segment lost 4 bases, leaving 14 bases of the junction unmatched. CDR3 amino acids: CARSGLDRELRAFF. DNA of the CDR3: TGTGCCAGAAGCGGATTAGACAGGGAACTACGCGCTTTCTTT.

The chain couples TRBV6-1 to TRBJ2-5, with 9 bases matching TRBD2. V lost 8 bases, J lost 3 bases, and 7 bases stayed unmatched. This CDR3 contains 14 residues. Germline CDR1 MNHNS, CDR2 SASEGT. As DNA, the CDR3 is TGTGCCAGCCAGGCACTAGCGGGCAAAGAGACCCAGTACTTC. Translating gives CASQALAGKETQYF.

The chain links TRBV7-8 to TRBJ2-5; D is undetermined. CDR3 length: 11 residues. The V end was cut by 4 bases, the J end by 2 bases, with 2 bases between. The germline V gene encodes CDR1 SGHVS and CDR2 FQNEAQ. The DNA of the CDR3 is TGTGCCAGCAGCTCACAAGAGACCCAGTACTTC. Translating it yields CASSSQETQYF.

The J gene is TRBJ2-3, the V gene TRBV14; tentatively, D is TRBD2 (6 bases). The germline V and J ends were trimmed by 2 bases and 2 bases, with 14 bases remaining between them. This CDR3 comprises 16 residues. Germline values: CDR1 SGHDN, CDR2 FVKESK. CDR3: CASSQISGLYTDTQYF. CDR3 coding DNA: TGTGCCAGCAGCCAAATAAGCGGGTTGTACACAGATACGCAGTATTTT.

This clone was detected once. This chain links TRBV18 with TRBJ1-1; D uncertain. Germline V lookup: CDR1 KGHSH, CDR2 LQKENI. The CDR3 spans 12 residues. Trimming shortened V by 0 bases and J by 7 bases, and 6 bases separated the two germline ends. This CDR3 is CASSPPGSEAFF. CDR3 DNA: TGTGCCAGCTCACCACCGGGGAGTGAAGCTTTCTTT.

Concerning this clone itself: In the same sample, other DNA sequences code for this CDR3. The gene calls are TRBV5-1 and TRBJ2-7; no firm D call. The germline V gene has CDR1 SGHRS and CDR2 YFSETQ. The CDR3 is made up of 14 amino acids. The V gene lost 1 base and the J gene lost 0 bases, with 8 bases spanning the gap. The CDR3 bases are TGCGCCAGCAGCTTGACTGCCCTCTCCTACGAGCAGTACTTC. Its protein is CASSLTALSYEQYF.

The chain carries TRBV11-2 and TRBJ2-5, with no clear D. With 5 bases removed from V and 2 bases from J, the gap between germline ends came to 12 bases. CDR1 is SGHAT and CDR2 is FQNNGV in the germline V gene. CDR3 size: 14 residues. The CDR3 region is CASSRQAGQETQYF. The CDR3 nucleotides are TGTGCCAGCAGCCGCCAGGCTGGTCAAGAGACCCAGTACTTC.

J is TRBJ1-1 and V is TRBV6-6; D ambiguous. Trimming left V 8 bases short and J 0 bases short, with 10 bases between. The CDR3 is 13 residues long. Per the germline V gene, CDR1 is MNHNY and CDR2 is SVGAGI (reference sequence). The CDR3 sequence: CASLLSMNTEAFF. CDR3 sequence (DNA): TGTGCCAGCCTTCTTTCCATGAACACTGAAGCTTTCTTT.

The chain employs TRBV7-9 and TRBJ1-5; 9 positions match TRBD1. The V segment lost 4 bases and the J segment 9 bases; nucleotides outside the gene matches: 16. Germline assignment: CDR1 SEHNR and CDR2 FQNEAQ (reference sequence). This CDR3 spans 17 amino acids. In DNA, the CDR3 is TGTGCCAGCAGCTCATCCCTCCGGGACAGGGAAGGTTCGCCCCAGCATTTT. Translating gives CASSSSLRDREGSPQHF.

This chain links TRBV5-1 with TRBJ2-2, with TRBD2 as a possible D gene (5 bases). The germline gives CDR1 SGHRS, CDR2 YFSETQ. V lost 6 bases and J lost 2, with 14 bases in between. This CDR3 spans 15 amino acids. CDR3 sequence reads: CASNLREVNTGELFF. CDR3 DNA sequence: TGCGCCAGCAACCTGAGGGAAGTTAACACCGGGGAGCTGTTTTTT.

The chain uses TRBV9 and TRBJ2-2; D ambiguous. The CDR3 is made up of 15 amino acids. V lost 4 bases and J lost 1, with 11 bases in between. Germline CDR1 SGDLS, CDR2 YYNGEE. In DNA, the CDR3 is TGTGCCAGCAGCCTACAAGACCAGAACACCGGGGAGCTGTTTTTT. It encodes CASSLQDQNTGELFF.

The rearrangement joins TRBV18 to TRBJ1-1; 9 bases line up with TRBD1. Per the germline V gene, CDR1 is KGHSH and CDR2 is LQKENI. Germline trimming cut 1 base from V and 0 bases from J; bases unmatched to any gene: 9. The CDR3 sequence is 18 residues long. The CDR3 sequence is CASSPREWTGAMNTEAFF. CDR3 DNA sequence: TGTGCCAGCTCACCACGCGAGTGGACAGGGGCGATGAACACTGAAGCTTTCTTT.

This chain links TRBV4-3 with TRBJ2-2; 11 bases are a match to TRBD1. The CDR3 is 14 amino acids. With 4 bases clipped from V and 7 bases from J, the junction kept 2 bases outside the gene matches. CDR1 and CDR2 (germline): LGHNA, YSLEER. This CDR3 is CASSPGQGDGELFF. Here the CDR3 DNA reads TGCGCCAGCAGCCCGGGACAGGGGGACGGGGAGCTGTTTTTT.

The rearrangement links TRBV10-3 to TRBJ2-4; tentative D call: TRBD2 (5 bases). V was cut by 0 bases and J by 3 bases, with 6 bases left in between. Per the germline V gene, CDR1 is ENHRY and CDR2 is SYGVKD. The CDR3 has 14 residues. The CDR3 coding sequence is TGTGCCATCAGTGAGTCCGGGGACAAAAACATTCAGTACTTC. Translated, it gives CAISESGDKNIQYF.

The chain recombines TRBV2 with TRBJ2-5; 7 bases are a match to TRBD1. The CDR3 is made up of 16 amino acids. V shed 6 bases and J 3 bases; nucleotides not matched to a gene: 13. CDR1 is SNHLY, CDR2 FYNNEI, per germline. CDR3 coding DNA: TGTGCCAGCAGGGTGGGACAGACGGACCCCAAAGAGACCCAGTACTTC. It encodes CASRVGQTDPKETQYF.

The chain joins TRBV6-1 to TRBJ2-7; 9 nucleotides align to TRBD2. The length of the CDR3 is 13 residues. Germline trimming cut 7 bases from V and 7 bases from J; bases unmatched to any gene: 8. Per germline, CDR1 MNHNS and CDR2 SASEGT. CDR3 DNA: TGTGCCAGCAACGGTAGCGGGAGACTAGAGCAGTACTTC. This codes for CASNGSGRLEQYF.

J is TRBJ2-5 and V is TRBV18; no reliable D call. Trimming removed 5 bases from V and 1 base from J, with 11 bases in between. This CDR3 is built from 14 residues. Germline-derived CDR1 and CDR2 are KGHSH and LQKENI. The CDR3 DNA is TGTGCCAGCTCAAAATTCGGCCCCCAAGAGACCCAGTACTTC. Protein: CASSKFGPQETQYF. Full variable domain (outside the CDR3, taken from reference TRBV18 and TRBJ2-5): NAGVMQNPRHLVRRRGQEARLRCSPMKGHSHVYWYRQLPEEGLKFMVYLQKENIIDESGMPKERFSAEFPKEGPSILRIQQVVRGDSAAYFCASSKFGPQETQYFGPGTRLLVL.

CDR3 coding DNA: TGTGCCAGCAGCGTGGGGGGAGGAGGCACTGAAGCTTTCTTT. Translating gives CASSVGGGGTEAFF. The chain joins TRBV7-9 to TRBJ1-1, with TRBD1 as a possible D gene (5 bases). Trimming removed 5 bases from V and 4 bases from J, with 14 bases in between. Germline V lookup: CDR1 SEHNR, CDR2 FQNEAQ (reference sequence). CDR3 size: 14 residues.

CDR3: CASSLRGGLGEKLFF. The CDR3 DNA reads as TGTGCCAGCAGCTTAAGAGGGGGGCTAGGGGAAAAACTGTTTTTT. The chain employs TRBV5-4 and TRBJ1-4, with D possibly matching TRBD1 (6 bases). Germline V gene sequence: CDR1 SGHNT, CDR2 YYREEE (reference sequence). V gave up 2 bases and J gave up 8 bases, with 16 bases separating them. The CDR3 has 15 residues.

The V and J genes are TRBV19 and TRBJ1-5, with a weak D call TRBD1 (5 bases). V dropped 6 bases and J dropped 9 bases, with 15 bases sitting between them. The CDR3 sequence is 13 residues long. Germline CDR1 LNHDA, CDR2 SQIVND (reference sequence). Written as DNA, the CDR3 is TGTGCCAGTAGCCGGGGGGGGTTTTTGCCCCAGCATTTT. This codes for CASSRGGFLPQHF.

The V gene is TRBV7-9, the J gene TRBJ1-2, with 7 positions matching TRBD1. Germline CDR1 is SEHNR and CDR2 is FQNEAQ (reference sequence). The CDR3 runs to 14 residues. J lost 8 bases, V lost 1 base, and 7 bases had no gene match. CDR3 sequence reads: CASSLETGIRGYTF. As DNA, the CDR3 is TGTGCCAGCAGCTTAGAGACAGGGATACGGGGCTACACCTTC.

J is TRBJ1-1 and V is TRBV18; maybe TRBD1 (6 bases). V was shortened by 0 bases and J by 0 bases, with 11 bases between the two germline ends. This CDR3 contains 16 residues. Germline CDR1 is KGHSH and CDR2 is LQKENI. Here the CDR3 DNA reads TGTGCCAGCTCACCACCGAGACAGGTCCTGAACACTGAAGCTTTCTTT. This codes for CASSPPRQVLNTEAFF.